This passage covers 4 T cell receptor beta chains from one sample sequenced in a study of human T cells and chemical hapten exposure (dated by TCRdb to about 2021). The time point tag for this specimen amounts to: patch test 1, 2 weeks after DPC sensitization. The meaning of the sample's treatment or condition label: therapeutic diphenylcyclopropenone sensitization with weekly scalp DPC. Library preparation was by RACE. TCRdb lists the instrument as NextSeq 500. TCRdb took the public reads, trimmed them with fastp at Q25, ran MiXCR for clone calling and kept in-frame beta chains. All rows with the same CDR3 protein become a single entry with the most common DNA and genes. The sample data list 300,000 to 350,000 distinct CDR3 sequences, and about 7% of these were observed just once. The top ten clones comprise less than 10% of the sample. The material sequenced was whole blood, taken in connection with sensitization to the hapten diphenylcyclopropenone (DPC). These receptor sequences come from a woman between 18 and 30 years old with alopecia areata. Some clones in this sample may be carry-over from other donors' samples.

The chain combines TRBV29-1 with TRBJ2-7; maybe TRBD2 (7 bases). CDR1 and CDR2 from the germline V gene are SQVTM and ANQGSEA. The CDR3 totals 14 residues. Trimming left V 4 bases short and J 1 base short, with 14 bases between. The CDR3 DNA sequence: TGCAGCGTTGTGGGGGGGGCTTTATCCTACGAGCAGTACTTC. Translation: CSVVGGALSYEQYF.

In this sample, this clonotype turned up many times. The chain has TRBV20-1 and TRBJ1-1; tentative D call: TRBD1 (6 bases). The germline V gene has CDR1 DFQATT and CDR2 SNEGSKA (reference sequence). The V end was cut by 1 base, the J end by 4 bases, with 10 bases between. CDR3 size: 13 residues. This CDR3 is CSARGLQGTEAFF. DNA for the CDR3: TGCAGTGCTAGAGGTCTACAGGGCACTGAAGCTTTCTTT.

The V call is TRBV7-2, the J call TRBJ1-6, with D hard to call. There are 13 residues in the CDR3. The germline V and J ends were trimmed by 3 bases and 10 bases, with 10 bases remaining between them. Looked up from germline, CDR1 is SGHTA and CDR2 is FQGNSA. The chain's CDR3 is CASSFRLGSPLHF. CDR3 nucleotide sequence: TGTGCCAGCAGCTTCAGACTGGGATCACCCCTCCACTTT.

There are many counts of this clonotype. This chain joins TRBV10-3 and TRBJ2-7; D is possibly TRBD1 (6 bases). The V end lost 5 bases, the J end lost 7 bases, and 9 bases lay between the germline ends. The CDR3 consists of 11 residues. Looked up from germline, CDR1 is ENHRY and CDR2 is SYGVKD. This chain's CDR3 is CAISYREEQYF. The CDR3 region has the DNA TGTGCCATCAGTTACAGGGAAGAGCAGTACTTC.